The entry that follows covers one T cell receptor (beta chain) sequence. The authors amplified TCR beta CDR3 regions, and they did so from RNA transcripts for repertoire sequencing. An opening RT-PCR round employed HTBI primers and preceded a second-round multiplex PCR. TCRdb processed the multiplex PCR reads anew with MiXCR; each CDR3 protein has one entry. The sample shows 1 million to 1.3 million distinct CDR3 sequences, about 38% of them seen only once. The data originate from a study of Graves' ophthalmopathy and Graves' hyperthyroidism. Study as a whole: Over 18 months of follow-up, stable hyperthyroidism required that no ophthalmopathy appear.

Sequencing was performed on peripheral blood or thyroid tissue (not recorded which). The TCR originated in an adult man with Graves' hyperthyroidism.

CDR3: CASGQGPSYEQYF. DNA for the CDR3: TGCGCCAGCGGCCAGGGTCCCTCCTACGAGCAGTACTTC. V usage is TRBV5-1 and J usage is TRBJ2-7, with a possible D match to TRBD1 (5 bases). The ends were cut back, 7 bases at V and 0 bases at J, with 11 bases in the middle. The CDR3 covers 13 residues. Germline V gene sequence: CDR1 SGHRS, CDR2 YFSETQ.